This T cell receptor beta chain was identified in a study of T cell responses to AZD1222 COVID-19 vaccine. CDR3 length equals 18 residues. Germline-derived CDR1 and CDR2 are SGHTA and FQGTGA. J lost 0 bases, V lost 5 bases, and 13 bases had no gene match. Profiled with immunoSEQ multiplex PCR; TCRdb holds only in-frame clones, not every one. The sample holds about 200,000 clones, about 89% seen once. Study findings and constraints: Among the donors, most were white British and more were female, and clonal diversity was possibly underestimated. Unmutated regions of variants are reportedly targeted by nearly half of spike-specific TCRs.

With regard to this clone: The antigen is undetermined.

The chain carries TRBV7-3 and TRBJ2-7; 10 bases are shared with TRBD2. Source: peripheral blood, taken 28 days after the second AZD1222 dose. The sequence derives from an adult who received the AZD1222 COVID-19 vaccine. The CDR3 nucleotides are TGTGCCAGCAGCATTAGGACTAGCGGAGGGGTGGGCTCCTACGAGCAGTACTTC. Amino acids: CASSIRTSGGVGSYEQYF.